This entry concerns a single T cell receptor (beta chain). The antigen remains undetermined. These data come from a study of cytomegalovirus exposure and HLA in healthy donors. Study as a whole: Of a few hundred genotyped donors, about 81% grouped in the Caucasian-associated ancestry cluster.

PCR used 60 Vbeta primers and 13 Jbeta primers. Data came from immunoSEQ multiplex PCR; TCRdb stores just in-frame clones and leaves some out. Of 180,000 or so clones in the sample, just over 75% were seen once. Trimming cost V 8 bases and J 2 bases, with 12 bases left between them. Germline loops: CDR1 MDHEN, CDR2 SYDVKM. This CDR3 spans 13 amino acids. General observations from the study: Beyond CMV serostatus, there was no information to go on about immune exposure.

The rearrangement links TRBV28 to TRBJ2-5; possibly TRBD2 for D (5 bases). Sequencing used PBMCs. This receptor was taken from a man between 18 and 29 years old in good health and CMV-seronegative. The CDR3 nucleotides are TGTGCCAGCGAGAGGGCTAGACAAGAGACCCAGTACTTC. It translates to CASERARQETQYF.